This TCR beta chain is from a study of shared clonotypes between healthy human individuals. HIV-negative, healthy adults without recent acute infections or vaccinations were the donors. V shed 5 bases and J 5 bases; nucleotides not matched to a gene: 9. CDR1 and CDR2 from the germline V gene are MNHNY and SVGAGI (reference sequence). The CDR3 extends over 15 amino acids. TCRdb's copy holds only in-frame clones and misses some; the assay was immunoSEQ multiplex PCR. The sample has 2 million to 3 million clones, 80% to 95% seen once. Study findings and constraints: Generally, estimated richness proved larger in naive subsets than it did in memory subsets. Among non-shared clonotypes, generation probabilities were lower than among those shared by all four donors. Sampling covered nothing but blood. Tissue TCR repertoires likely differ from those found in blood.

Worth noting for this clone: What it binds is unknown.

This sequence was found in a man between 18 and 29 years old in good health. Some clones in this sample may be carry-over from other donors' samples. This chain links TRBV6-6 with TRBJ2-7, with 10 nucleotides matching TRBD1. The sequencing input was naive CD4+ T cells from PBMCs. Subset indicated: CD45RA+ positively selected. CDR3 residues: CASSPRQGAVNEQYF. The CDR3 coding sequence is TGTGCCAGCAGTCCCCGACAGGGGGCGGTCAACGAGCAGTACTTC.